This T cell receptor beta chain was sequenced in a study of a mutant IDH1 vaccine in newly diagnosed glioma (dated by TCRdb to about 2021). Notes on the research overall: Patients were given eight vaccinations, in weeks 1, 3, 5, 7, 11, 15, 19 and 23, which matched visits V03 through V10. Peripheral blood was drawn at six visits: V03 (baseline), V05, V07, V10, V12 and V13. For exploratory analyses, longitudinal TCRB deep sequencing was carried out in roughly 25 treated patients wherever samples were available. Of the approximately 29 treated patients, roughly 60% were male and around 40% were female, and a mean age of 40.4 years was recorded. Vaccination began 4-6 weeks after radiotherapy alone, or alongside temozolomide cycles in the chemotherapy-containing groups. Before enrollment, patients had received standard therapy of radiotherapy alone, temozolomide alone, or radiochemotherapy with temozolomide; most received the combination.

CDR1 and CDR2 are drawn from the germline V gene: MDHEN, SYDVKM. From cysteine to phenylalanine, the CDR3 is 16 amino acids long. Kept here is only the CDR3 DNA, which spans 48 bases and is read in frame from base 1. The junction shows trimming of 4 bases on V and 7 bases on J, and the gene matches do not reach 10 bases of it. The library was obtained by the immunoSEQ multiplex PCR assay. Following the manufacturer's protocol, the hsTCRB Kit was used to amplify rearranged TCR beta chain sequences. Sequencing of TCRB libraries was carried out on an Illumina MiSeq. On the authors' methods: The proprietary platform of the kit vendor was used for demultiplexing, trimming and gene mapping. This is the immuneACCESS table as TCRdb keeps it, with only in-frame sequences that have V and J called. A part of the clones is gone; compared with another copy, unresolved V genes explain less than half, and the rest is unexplained. From that table come the V and J calls and clone size; the DNA was used to work out D and trimming. For this sample the table gives 25,000 to 30,000 clones, of which 87% were detected only once. Approximately 3.4% of the sample is held by the ten biggest clonotypes.

Comments on this clone: Its antigen has not been determined. The input lacks base qualities; no much larger clone sits a single base away.

Here is what the overall study found, with its caveats: Changes in the top peripheral T cell clonotypes picked up by TCRB sequencing did not appear to be linked to pseudoprogression. According to the authors, sample limitations meant that analyses of patient blood samples could not be reproduced. Availability determined which PBMC samples were chosen for TCRB deep sequencing. Across multiple MHC alleles, vaccine-induced immune responses were seen in just over 90% of patients.

The time point label of this sample denotes: week 5, during vaccination. Every vaccine dose consisted of 300 ug of a 20-mer mutant IDH1 peptide in Montanide, administered subcutaneously together with topical imiquimod. Donors had newly diagnosed WHO grade 3 or 4 IDH1-mutant astrocytomas with loss of nuclear ATRX. The samples were drawn from NOA16, a multicentre, single-arm, open-label phase I trial in Germany that tested a mutant IDH1 peptide vaccine in humans for the first time. Genomic DNA for TCRB sequencing was extracted from EDTA blood using the DNeasy Blood and Tissue Kit. The sequence was collected from a woman in her 40s with glioma. Some clones in this sample may be carry-over from other donors' samples. Here the sequenced sample was peripheral blood mononuclear cells (PBMCs), taken from a glioma patient whose treatment included an IDH1 peptide vaccine. Recombination joined TRBV28 with TRBJ2-3; 11 nucleotides in the junction match TRBD2. The sequenced DNA: TGTGCCAGCAGTTCCCTTAGCGGGAGGGCCTCATATACGCAGTATTTT. Translated, this is CASSSLSGRASYTQYF.